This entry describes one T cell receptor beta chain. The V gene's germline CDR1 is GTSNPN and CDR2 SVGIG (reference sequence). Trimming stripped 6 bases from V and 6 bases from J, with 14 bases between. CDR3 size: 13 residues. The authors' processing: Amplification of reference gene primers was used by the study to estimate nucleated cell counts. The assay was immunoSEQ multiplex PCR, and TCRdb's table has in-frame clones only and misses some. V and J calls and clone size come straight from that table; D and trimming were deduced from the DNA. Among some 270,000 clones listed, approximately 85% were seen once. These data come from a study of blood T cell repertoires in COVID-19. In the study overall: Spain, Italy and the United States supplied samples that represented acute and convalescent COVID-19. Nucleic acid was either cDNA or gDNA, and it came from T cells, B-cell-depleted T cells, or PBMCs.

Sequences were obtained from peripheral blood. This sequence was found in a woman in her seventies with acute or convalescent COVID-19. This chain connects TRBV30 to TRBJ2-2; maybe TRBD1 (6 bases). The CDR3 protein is CACARGGPGELFF. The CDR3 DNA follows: TGTGCCTGCGCCCGTGGGGGCCCCGGGGAGCTGTTTTTT.